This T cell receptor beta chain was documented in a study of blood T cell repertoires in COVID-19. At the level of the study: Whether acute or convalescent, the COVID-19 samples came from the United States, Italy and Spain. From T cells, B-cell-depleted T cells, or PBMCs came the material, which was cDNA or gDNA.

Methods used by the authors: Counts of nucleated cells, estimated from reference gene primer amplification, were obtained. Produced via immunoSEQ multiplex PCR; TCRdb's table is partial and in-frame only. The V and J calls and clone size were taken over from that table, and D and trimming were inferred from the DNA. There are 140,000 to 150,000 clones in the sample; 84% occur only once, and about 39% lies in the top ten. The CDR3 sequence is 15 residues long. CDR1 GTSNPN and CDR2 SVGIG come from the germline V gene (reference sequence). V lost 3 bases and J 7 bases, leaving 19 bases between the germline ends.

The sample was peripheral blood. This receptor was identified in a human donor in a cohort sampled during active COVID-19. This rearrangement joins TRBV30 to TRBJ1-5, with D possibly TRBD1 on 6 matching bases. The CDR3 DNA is TGTGCCTGGAGAGATAGGGGGGGGAACTCGCAGCCCCAGCATTTT. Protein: CAWRDRGGNSQPQHF.